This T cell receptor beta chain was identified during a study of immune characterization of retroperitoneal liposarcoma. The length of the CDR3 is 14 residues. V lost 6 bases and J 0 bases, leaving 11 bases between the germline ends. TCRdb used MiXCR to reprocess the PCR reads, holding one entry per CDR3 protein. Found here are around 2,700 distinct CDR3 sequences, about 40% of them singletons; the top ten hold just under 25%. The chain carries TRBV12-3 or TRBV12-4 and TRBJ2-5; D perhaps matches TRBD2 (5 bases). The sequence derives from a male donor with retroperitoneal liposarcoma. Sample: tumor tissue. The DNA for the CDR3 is TGTGCCAGCAGCAGGACTCCGTACCAAGAGACCCAGTACTTC. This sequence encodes CASSRTPYQETQYF.